The 15 T cell receptor beta chains in this list originate from one sample, sequenced in a study of blood T cells in healthy people across ages. Then a second PCR, running roughly 7 to 11 cycles, was carried out with a sample-barcoded 5' primer and a J-beta primer mix. TCRdb called the 5' RACE reads again in MiXCR, with one record for every CDR3 protein. The sample shows under 1,100,000 distinct CDR3 sequences, almost 25% of them seen only once. A further study also used this sample, focusing on T cells of mothers and their children.

Material for sequencing was blood. These receptors all come from a girl aged 2-10 years in good health.

This clonotype appeared a single time. The chain employs TRBV24-1 and TRBJ2-1; 8 nucleotides line up with TRBD1. This CDR3 has 16 residues. V lost 1 base, J lost 3 bases, and 4 bases stayed unmatched. CDR1 and CDR2 from the germline V gene are KGHDR and SFDVKD. CDR3 in DNA: TGTGCCACCAGTGATTTTCAGGGGGCGAGCTACAATGAGCAGTTCTTC. This encodes CATSDFQGASYNEQFF.

CDR3 DNA: TGTGCCAGCAGCAGGGACAGGGGTGAAAAACTGTTTTTT. It yields the protein CASSRDRGEKLFF. This sequence joins TRBV9 and TRBJ1-4; 10 positions agree with TRBD1. Germline values: CDR1 SGDLS, CDR2 YYNGEE. CDR3 size: 13 residues. J gave up 7 bases and V 4 bases, and 1 base lay outside the gene matches.

This clonotype was counted between two and nine times. V and J are TRBV25-1 and TRBJ2-5, with D unresolved. The end of the DNA aligns better with TRBJ2-1, so the J call may be wrong. Germline V gene lookup returns CDR1 MGHDK and CDR2 SYGVNS. The length of the CDR3 is 14 residues. The CDR3 DNA reads TGTGCCAGCAGTAACCTAGAGTCCGACAATGAGCAGTTCTTC. It specifies CASSNLESDNEQFF.

With regard to this clonotype: A junction boundary mismatches the germline segment, possibly from a read error. The chain links TRBV20-1 to TRBJ2-4; no clear D gene. The germline V gene has CDR1 DFQATT and CDR2 SNEGSKA (reference sequence). The CDR3 contains 15 residues. The CDR3 region has the DNA TGCAGTGCTGGAGATCTTCGTATCAGCCCCGACATTCAGTACTTC. Protein: CSAGDLRISPDIQYF.

Only a few counts were recorded for this clonotype. The chain links TRBV7-9 to TRBJ2-5; D gene ambiguous. The CDR3 totals 15 residues. V was clipped by 2 bases and J by 3 bases, with 13 bases between them. CDR1 SEHNR and CDR2 FQNEAQ come from the germline V gene (reference sequence). The CDR3 DNA follows: TGTGCCAGCAGCTTAAGCGTCAGAAGTAAAGAGACCCAGTACTTC. Protein sequence: CASSLSVRSKETQYF.

This clonotype has only a few counts. V is TRBV7-3 and J is TRBJ2-5; 14 bases are a match to TRBD2. The germline CDR1 and CDR2 sequences are SGHTA and FQGTGA. After removal of 5 bases from V and 2 bases from J, the junction contained 4 bases not matched to a gene. This CDR3 is built from 16 residues. The CDR3 DNA is TGTGCCAGCAGCCCGACTAGCGGGGGGGATCAAGAGACCCAGTACTTC. Protein sequence: CASSPTSGGDQETQYF.

The rearrangement links TRBV15 to TRBJ2-3, with TRBD2 matching 12 bases. The CDR3 length is 16 residues. The trim removed 3 bases at V and 4 bases at J, leaving 5 bases unmatched. Germline loops: CDR1 LNHNV, CDR2 YYDKDF (reference sequence). CDR3 DNA: TGTGCCACCAGCAGGAGGACTAGCGGGATCGCAGATACGCAGTATTTT. Its protein is CATSRRTSGIADTQYF.

The chain is built from TRBV7-2 and TRBJ2-5, with D possibly TRBD2 on 5 matching bases. Germline values: CDR1 SGHTA, CDR2 FQGNSA. The CDR3 is made up of 15 amino acids. Trimming removed 3 bases at V and 2 bases at J, with 13 bases between. In DNA, the CDR3 is TGTGCCAGCAGCTTTGAAGCGGCCCTTCAAGAGACCCAGTACTTC. Its protein is CASSFEAALQETQYF.

The chain joins TRBV2 to TRBJ1-4; possibly TRBD1 for D (5 bases). Germline CDR1 reads SNHLY; CDR2 reads FYNNEI. V was clipped by 7 bases and J by 0 bases, with 12 bases between them. This CDR3 is 15 amino acids long. DNA of the CDR3: TGTGCCAGCACCCGGGACGATGCAACTAATGAAAAACTGTTTTTT. This codes for CASTRDDATNEKLFF. The full variable domain, with the rest looked up from reference TRBV2 and TRBJ1-4, is EPEVTQTPSHQVTQMGQEVILRCVPISNHLYFYWYRQILGQKVEFLVSFYNNEISEKSEIFDDQFSVERPDGSNFTLKIRSTKLEDSAMYFCASTRDDATNEKLFFGSGTQLSVL.

The rearrangement links TRBV5-4 to TRBJ1-1, with a tentative D call TRBD1 (5 bases). The CDR3 consists of 15 residues. Germline V gives CDR1 SGHNT, CDR2 YYREEE (reference sequence). V was pared by 0 bases and J by 1 base, with 10 bases between. The CDR3 region is CASSLDRIRNTEAFF. CDR3 sequence (DNA): TGTGCCAGCAGCTTGGACAGGATAAGGAACACTGAAGCTTTCTTT.

The rearrangement links TRBV15 to TRBJ1-3; no firm D call. Germline values: CDR1 LNHNV, CDR2 YYDKDF (reference sequence). This CDR3 has 16 residues. Deletions cut 5 bases from V and 2 bases from J, with 16 bases between. The CDR3 DNA is TGTGCCACCAGCCTTTACGTAGGGCTTACTGGAAACACCATATATTTT. Its translation: CATSLYVGLTGNTIYF.

For this clonotype: The germline gene is not matched at one end of the junction; a read error may be the cause. The genes are TRBV7-6 and TRBJ2-1; maybe TRBD1 (6 bases). The CDR3 consists of 11 residues. Germline CDR1 SGHVS, CDR2 FNYEAQ. The CDR3 spells CASSNTGSRYF. CDR3 DNA sequence: TGTGCCAGCTCAAACACAGGGTCCCGGTACTTC.

This clonotype has ten or more counts. The V call is TRBV6-4, the J call TRBJ2-3; no reliable D call. The CDR3 covers 14 residues. Per the germline V gene, CDR1 is MRHNA and CDR2 is SNTAGT. The V and J ends lost 2 bases and 2 bases respectively, with 8 bases between them. In nucleotides, the CDR3 is TGTGCCAGCAGTGACGGGCAGCCCACAGATACGCAGTATTTT. It is translated as CASSDGQPTDTQYF.

The CDR3 DNA reads as TGTGCCAGCAGCCCTCAGCAGCCCCAGCATTTT. Protein sequence: CASSPQQPQHF. This chain uses TRBV7-2 with TRBJ1-5, with D hard to call. This CDR3 has 11 residues. V lost 5 bases to trimming and J lost 7 bases, with 6 bases between them. The germline gives CDR1 SGHTA, CDR2 FQGNSA.

The chain combines TRBV21-1 with TRBJ1-2. TRBV21-1 is an annotated pseudogene. This CDR3 comprises 14 residues. The DNA of the CDR3 is TGTGCCAGCAGCATAGGATGGGAACCCTATGGCTACACCTTC. Translation gives CASSIGWEPYGYTF.